This TCR beta chain was sequenced for a study of CD8 T cells in Susac syndrome. Negative isolation yielded CD8+ and CD4+ T cells; FACS enriched TEMRA cells. The count of this clonotype is one. V lost 6 bases and J lost 4, with 16 bases in between. The germline V gene has CDR1 SGHRS and CDR2 YFSETQ. The CDR3 extends over 15 amino acids. Reverse transcription of roughly 0.5 to 1 ug RNA was performed with random hexamers. It was immunoSEQ multiplex PCR that amplified TCR beta CDR3 across 54 Vbeta and 13 Jbeta. TCRdb redid the calling of the immunoSEQ multiplex PCR reads with MiXCR, one entry per CDR3 protein. This sample carries more than 150,000 distinct CDR3 sequences, around 92% of them seen once, and the ten largest clones take about 0.073%.

The sequence was obtained from a human donor in good health. The rearrangement links TRBV5-1 to TRBJ2-2; D may correspond to TRBD1 or TRBD2 (5 bases each). Material for sequencing was CD4+ T cells from PBMCs. The CDR3 protein is CASTPVPGSTGELFF. The CDR3 nucleotides read TGCGCCAGCACCCCTGTTCCAGGGAGCACCGGGGAGCTGTTTTTT.